This TCR beta chain was profiled in a study of blood T cell repertoires in COVID-19. V was pared by 3 bases and J by 0 bases, with 5 bases between. The CDR3 totals 13 residues. CDR1 SNHLY and CDR2 FYNNEI come from the germline V gene. Libraries were prepared by immunoSEQ multiplex PCR; TCRdb keeps only in-frame clonotypes and omits some of them. The profile shows 8,500 to 14,000 clones, over 70% of them singletons. Sample: peripheral blood. The receptor was derived from a human donor in a cohort sampled during active COVID-19. The chain couples TRBV2 to TRBJ1-1; D unresolved. DNA of the CDR3: TGTGCCAGCAGTGAGGCAGTGAACACTGAAGCTTTCTTT. Its translation: CASSEAVNTEAFF.